The 30 T cell receptor beta chains listed next were all sequenced from one sample in a study of blood T cell repertoires in COVID-19. Libraries were prepared by immunoSEQ multiplex PCR; TCRdb keeps only in-frame clonotypes and omits some of them. Among under 150,000 clones listed, approximately 85% were seen once. The sequenced sample was peripheral blood. The receptors were gathered from a woman aged 55-70 years with COVID-19, enrolled during active disease.

This chain links TRBV7-2 with TRBJ2-2, with 10 positions matching TRBD1. V lost 5 bases and J lost 5; bases outside the gene matches: 8. This CDR3 region has 16 residues. Germline V gene lookup returns CDR1 SGHTA and CDR2 FQGNSA. CDR3 DNA sequence: TGTGCCAGCAGCATCAGACAGGGGGCAGAGACCGGGGAGCTGTTTTTT. This translates into CASSIRQGAETGELFF.

This clone occurred a few times. V is TRBV7-9 and J is TRBJ2-2, with TRBD2 matching 10 bases. Germline V gene data show CDR1 as SEHNR and CDR2 as FQNEAQ (reference sequence). CDR3 length equals 17 residues. V was clipped by 11 bases and J by 4 bases; unmatched bases: 16. The CDR3 DNA is TGTGCCGTACCACGTCTGAAGCGGGGGGGACTCACCGGGGAGCTGTTTTTT. Translating gives CAVPRLKRGGLTGELFF.

V is TRBV14 and J is TRBJ2-2, with 8 bases fitting TRBD2. CDR3 length: 16 residues. With 6 bases clipped from V and 2 bases from J, the junction kept 8 bases outside the gene matches. Looked up from germline, CDR1 is SGHDN and CDR2 is FVKESK. In nucleotides, the CDR3 is TGTGCCAGCAGTTCCGGACTAGCCTTAAACACCGGGGAGCTGTTTTTT. Translating gives CASSSGLALNTGELFF.

V is TRBV6-5 and J is TRBJ2-3; weak D call: TRBD2 (5 bases). Trimming took off 4 bases at V and 5 bases at J, with 13 bases between the two ends. This CDR3 region has 14 residues. The germline V gene encodes CDR1 MNHEY and CDR2 SVGAGI. The CDR3 DNA follows: TGTGCCAGCAGTTCCAACTTAGGGAGAGATACGCAGTATTTT. Its translation: CASSSNLGRDTQYF.

The chain links TRBV6-5 to TRBJ2-7; D possibly corresponds to TRBD1 (6 bases). The CDR3 consists of 13 residues. Trimming shortened V by 8 bases and J by 0 bases, and 11 bases separated the two germline ends. Germline lookup yields CDR1 MNHEY and CDR2 SVGAGI. In DNA, the CDR3 is TGTGCCAGCCCACCGGACAGCTCCTACGAGCAGTACTTC. Amino acid sequence: CASPPDSSYEQYF.

The chain uses TRBV19 and TRBJ1-1; 9 bases are shared with TRBD1. Trimming took 8 bases from V and 2 from J; bases not matched to a gene: 3. The CDR3 loop spans 13 amino acids. CDR1 and CDR2 from the germline V gene are LNHDA and SQIVND (reference sequence). The CDR3 loop is CASRTGDNTEAFF. The CDR3 bases are TGTGCCAGTCGGACAGGGGATAACACTGAAGCTTTCTTT.

The chain couples TRBV7-9 to TRBJ2-1; TRBD2 aligns across 14 bases. Germline V gene sequence: CDR1 SEHNR, CDR2 FQNEAQ (reference sequence). The CDR3 contains 17 residues. The trim removed 5 bases at V and 8 bases at J, leaving 11 bases unmatched. The CDR3 coding sequence is TGTGCCAGCAGCCCAATGTCGGGACTAGCGGGGGTCGATGAGCAGTTCTTC. It is translated as CASSPMSGLAGVDEQFF. Together with reference TRBV7-9 and TRBJ2-1, the CDR3 gives the full variable domain: DTGVSQNPRHKITKRGQNVTFRCDPISEHNRLYWYRQTLGQGPEFLTYFQNEAQLEKSRLLSDRFSAERPKGSFSTLEIQRTEQGDSAMYLCASSPMSGLAGVDEQFFGPGTRLTVL.

The CDR3 bases are TGTGCCAGCAGCCAAGGAGTACTGAACACTGAAGCTTTCTTT. Its translation is CASSQGVLNTEAFF. The chain combines TRBV3-1 (or the pseudogene TRBV3-2) with TRBJ1-1, with D unclear. This CDR3 has 14 amino acids. V was cut by 1 base and J by 0 bases, with 6 bases left in between. Germline lookup yields CDR1 LGHDT and CDR2 YNNKEL (reference sequence).

V gene TRBV7-3 combines with J gene TRBJ2-1; TRBD1 matches at 9 bases. The CDR3 is 18 amino acids. Germline-derived CDR1 and CDR2 are SGHTA and FQGTGA. V dropped 2 bases and J dropped 1; count of bases not matched to a gene: 9. CDR3: CASSLHGQGTGSYNEQFF. The CDR3 nucleotides are TGTGCCAGCAGCTTACACGGACAGGGGACGGGATCCTACAATGAGCAGTTCTTC.

V gene TRBV9 combines with J gene TRBJ2-1; 7 positions match TRBD1. There are 12 residues in the CDR3. V trimming: 6 bases; J trimming: 5 bases; junction bases outside the gene matches: 2. Germline values: CDR1 SGDLS, CDR2 YYNGEE. As DNA, the CDR3 is TGTGCCAGCAAGGGGGCAAACAATGAGCAGTTCTTC. Protein sequence: CASKGANNEQFF.

The chain links TRBV27 to TRBJ1-2, with D hard to call. Germline loops: CDR1 MNHEY, CDR2 SMNVEV (reference sequence). The CDR3 totals 14 residues. V was shortened by 4 bases and J by 4 bases, with 13 bases between the two germline ends. DNA of the CDR3: TGTGCCAGCAGTTCCCTCCGGGAGGCCTATGGCTACACCTTC. This codes for CASSSLREAYGYTF.

This rearrangement joins TRBV4-1 to TRBJ1-4; no clear D. The V gene's germline CDR1 is MGHRA and CDR2 YSYEKL. The germline V and J ends were trimmed by 0 bases and 7 bases, with 9 bases remaining between them. This CDR3 comprises 14 residues. CDR3 bases: TGCGCCAGCAGCCAAGATTCTGGCGGTGAAAAACTGTTTTTT. This encodes CASSQDSGGEKLFF.

The chain has TRBV27 and TRBJ2-1; no firm D call. The CDR3 runs to 13 residues. Trimming pared 5 bases from V and 0 bases from J, leaving 5 bases between. Germline V lookup: CDR1 MNHEY, CDR2 SMNVEV (reference sequence). The CDR3 nucleotides are TGTGCCAGCAGTATCAGCTCCTACAATGAGCAGTTCTTC. Protein product: CASSISSYNEQFF.

This CDR3 reads CASSLSAEDTDAGYTF. In DNA, the CDR3 is TGTGCCAGCAGTTTATCGGCCGAGGACACCGACGCCGGCTACACCTTC. The chain combines TRBV28 with TRBJ1-2, with TRBD1 as a possible D gene (5 bases). Per germline, CDR1 MDHEN and CDR2 SYDVKM. V was cut by 1 base and J by 8 bases, with 20 bases left in between. The CDR3 consists of 16 residues.

A few counts support this clone. J is TRBJ2-4 and V is TRBV6-1; 12 nucleotides line up with TRBD2. The CDR3 consists of 15 residues. After removal of 2 bases from V and 4 bases from J, the junction contained 0 bases not matched to a gene. Germline assignment: CDR1 MNHNS and CDR2 SASEGT. In nucleotides, the CDR3 is TGTGCCAGCAGTGAACTAGCGGGGGGGAAAAACATTCAGTACTTC. This encodes CASSELAGGKNIQYF.

V is TRBV24-1 and J is TRBJ2-7, with D possibly matching TRBD2 (5 bases). V lost 4 bases, J lost 2 bases, and 8 bases lay in between. Per germline, CDR1 KGHDR and CDR2 SFDVKD. The CDR3 extends over 13 amino acids. The CDR3 nucleotides are TGTGCCACCAGTGACCCGGGAACCTACGAGCAGTACTTC. It specifies CATSDPGTYEQYF.

V usage is TRBV5-8 and J usage is TRBJ2-1; 9 positions agree with TRBD2. Germline V gene sequence: CDR1 SGHTS, CDR2 YDEGEE. This CDR3 contains 17 residues. With 0 bases clipped from V and 4 bases from J, the junction kept 8 bases outside the gene matches. In DNA form, the CDR3 reads TGTGCCAGCAGCTTGGTTCGAGCGGGGGGTTATTACAATGAGCAGTTCTTC. Amino acids: CASSLVRAGGYYNEQFF. Supplemented by reference TRBV5-8 and TRBJ2-1, the full variable domain reads EAGVTQSPTHLIKTRGQQATLRCSPISGHTSVYWYQQALGLGLQFLLWYDEGEERNRGNFPPRFSGRQFPNYSSELNVNALELEDSALYLCASSLVRAGGYYNEQFFGPGTRLTVL.

The chain has TRBV9 and TRBJ2-3, with 11 positions matching TRBD2. The V gene's germline CDR1 is SGDLS and CDR2 YYNGEE. The V gene end was trimmed by 0 bases and the J gene end by 1 base; junction bases not matched to a gene: 4. The CDR3 spans 17 residues. The CDR3 DNA is TGTGCCAGCAGCGTAGAACTAGCGGGGGAGGGCACAGATACGCAGTATTTT. Translating it yields CASSVELAGEGTDTQYF.

This sequence joins TRBV5-1 and TRBJ2-1, with 9 bases lining up with TRBD2. The CDR3 length is 15 residues. CDR1 is SGHRS and CDR2 is YFSETQ in the germline V gene. The ends lost 3 bases at V and 6 bases at J; junction bases unmatched: 7. The CDR3 coding sequence is TGCGCCAGCAGCTCGTTAAGCGGGGGGTCCAATGAGCAGTTCTTC. It codes for CASSSLSGGSNEQFF.

The chain employs TRBV7-9 and TRBJ1-6; D gene ambiguous. Germline V gives CDR1 SEHNR, CDR2 FQNEAQ (reference sequence). The CDR3 is 13 amino acids. Trimming removed 5 bases from V and 4 bases from J, with 6 bases in between. DNA for the CDR3: TGTGCCAGCAGCCCCACTTATAATTCACCCCTCCACTTT. Translation: CASSPTYNSPLHF.

The chain uses TRBV10-3 and TRBJ1-4; possibly TRBD1 for D (5 bases). The ends were cut back, 6 bases at V and 6 bases at J, with 14 bases in the middle. Germline CDR1 ENHRY, CDR2 SYGVKD. The CDR3 runs 14 residues. This CDR3 reads CAIRERQGDEKLFF. The CDR3 DNA reads TGTGCCATCAGGGAAAGGCAGGGCGATGAAAAACTGTTTTTT.

This chain links TRBV19 with TRBJ1-6; D perhaps matches TRBD1 (6 bases). CDR3 size: 17 residues. Germline lookup yields CDR1 LNHDA and CDR2 SQIVND (reference sequence). Trimming removed 5 bases from V and 7 bases from J, with 21 bases in between. In DNA, the CDR3 is TGTGCCAGTAGTGGCAGTTCAGGGGCCACGGCCAATTCACCCCTCCACTTT. Protein product: CASSGSSGATANSPLHF.

J is TRBJ2-7 and V is TRBV6-1; D remains ambiguous. CDR1 and CDR2 (germline): MNHNS, SASEGT. The CDR3 has 15 residues. V was trimmed by 1 base and J by 3 bases, leaving 13 bases between them. Here the CDR3 reads CASSEGLGRLYEQYF. CDR3 coding DNA: TGTGCCAGCAGTGAAGGCCTTGGCAGACTCTACGAGCAGTACTTC.

The chain carries TRBV3-1 (or the pseudogene TRBV3-2) and TRBJ2-3, with TRBD2 identical over 7 bases. Germline V gene sequence: CDR1 LGHDT, CDR2 YNNKEL (reference sequence). The CDR3 runs to 14 residues. V dropped 1 base and J dropped 6; count of bases not matched to a gene: 4. The CDR3 DNA is TGTGCCAGCAGCCAAGCCGTTAGCGGGGATACGCAGTATTTT. As protein: CASSQAVSGDTQYF.

The chain uses TRBV9 and TRBJ1-1, with 7 bases identical to TRBD1. Germline lookup yields CDR1 SGDLS and CDR2 YYNGEE. The CDR3 has 13 amino acids. V lost 3 bases and J lost 4; bases outside the gene matches: 3. CDR3 residues: CASSGNRGTEAFF. CDR3 in DNA: TGTGCCAGCAGCGGAAACAGGGGCACTGAAGCTTTCTTT.

The chain employs TRBV19 and TRBJ1-1; 8 bases fit TRBD1. V was pared by 4 bases and J by 11 bases, with 9 bases of the junction left unmatched. The CDR3 sequence is 13 residues long. Germline assignment: CDR1 LNHDA and CDR2 SQIVND (reference sequence). CDR3: CASSTRGQGQAFF. The CDR3 DNA reads TGTGCCAGTAGTACGCGAGGACAGGGACAGGCTTTCTTT.

The gene calls are TRBV5-4 and TRBJ1-2; weak D call: TRBD1 (5 bases). The CDR3 loop spans 13 amino acids. Germline assignment: CDR1 SGHNT and CDR2 YYREEE (reference sequence). V was shortened by 4 bases and J by 4 bases, with 11 bases between the two germline ends. In nucleotides, the CDR3 is TGTGCCAGCAGCCTGTGGGGCTTCTATGGCTACACCTTC. Protein product: CASSLWGFYGYTF.

This clone was seen a single time. The chain couples TRBV11-3 to TRBJ2-2; 10 nucleotides agree with TRBD1. The CDR3 runs to 17 residues. The trim removed 3 bases at V and 4 bases at J, leaving 8 bases unmatched. The germline CDR1 and CDR2 sequences are SGHNT and YENEEA. The CDR3 region has the DNA TGTGCCAGCAGCTTGACGGGGACAGGGGATCCCACCGGGGAGCTGTTTTTT. Its protein product is CASSLTGTGDPTGELFF.

V usage is TRBV5-4 and J usage is TRBJ1-1, with 7 bases lining up with TRBD1. The CDR3 is 14 amino acids. The J segment lost 1 base and the V segment lost 5 bases, leaving 5 bases of the junction unmatched. Germline V gene sequence: CDR1 SGHNT, CDR2 YYREEE (reference sequence). DNA of the CDR3: TGTGCCAGCAGTGCTGACAGGGAGAACACTGAAGCTTTCTTT. This gives the protein CASSADRENTEAFF.

This clone was counted a single time. DNA for the CDR3: TGTGCCAGCAGGCCCGGACAGGGATCCTACGAGCAGTACTTC. Residues: CASRPGQGSYEQYF. V gene TRBV6-5 combines with J gene TRBJ2-7; 8 nucleotides align to TRBD1. CDR1 and CDR2 from the germline V gene are MNHEY and SVGAGI. J lost 1 base, V lost 6 bases, and 5 bases had no gene match. The CDR3 is 14 residues long.